Below, one T cell receptor (beta chain) is given with its context. Its antigen is undetermined. The CDR3 contains 15 residues. Per germline, CDR1 SGDLS and CDR2 YYNGEE. Trimming shortened V by 0 bases and J by 2 bases, and 9 bases separated the two germline ends. The record originates from a study of shared clonotypes between healthy human individuals. Profiling relied on immunoSEQ multiplex PCR, and the TCRdb table lists in-frame clones only, not all of them. Of around 500,000 clones listed, around 79% are singletons. Some 90 million PBMCs were counted before genomic DNA extraction. Notes on the study in general: The donor pool, a small one, limited the genetic and exposure-history diversity represented.

This sequence joins TRBV9 and TRBJ1-5; no firm D call. This sequence was found in a woman aged 40 to 49 in good health. Some clones in this sample may be carry-over from other donors' samples. Sequenced material: PBMCs. The CDR3 spells CASSVGGRGNQPQHF. The CDR3, as DNA: TGTGCCAGCAGCGTAGGGGGAAGGGGCAATCAGCCCCAGCATTTT.